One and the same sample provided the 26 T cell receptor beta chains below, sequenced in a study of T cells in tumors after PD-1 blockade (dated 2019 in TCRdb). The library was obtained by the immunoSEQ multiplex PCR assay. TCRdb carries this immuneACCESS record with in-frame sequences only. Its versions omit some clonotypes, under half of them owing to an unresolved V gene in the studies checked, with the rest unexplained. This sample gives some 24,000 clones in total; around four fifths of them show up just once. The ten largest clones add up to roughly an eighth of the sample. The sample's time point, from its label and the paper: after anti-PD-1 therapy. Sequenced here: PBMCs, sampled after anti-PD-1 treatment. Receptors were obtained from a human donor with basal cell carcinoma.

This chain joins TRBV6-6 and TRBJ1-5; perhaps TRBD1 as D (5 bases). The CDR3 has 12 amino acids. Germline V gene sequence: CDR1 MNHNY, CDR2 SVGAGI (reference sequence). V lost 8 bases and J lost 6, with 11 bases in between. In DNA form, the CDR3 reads TGTGCCAGCGGGGCTGGAGGTCAGCCCCAGCATTTT. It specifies CASGAGGQPQHF.

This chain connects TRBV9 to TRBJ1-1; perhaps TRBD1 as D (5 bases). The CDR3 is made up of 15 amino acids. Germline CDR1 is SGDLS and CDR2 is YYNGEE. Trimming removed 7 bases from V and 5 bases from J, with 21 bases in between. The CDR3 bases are TGTGCCAGCTCGTCTACCCCTGGGACGAAGACTGAAGCTTTCTTT. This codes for CASSSTPGTKTEAFF.

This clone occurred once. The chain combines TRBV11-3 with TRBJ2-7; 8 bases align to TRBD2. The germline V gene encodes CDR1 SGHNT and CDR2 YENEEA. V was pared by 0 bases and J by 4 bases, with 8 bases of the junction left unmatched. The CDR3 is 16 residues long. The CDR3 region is CASSLDRRGAGYEQYF. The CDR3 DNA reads TGTGCCAGCAGCTTAGATCGGCGGGGGGCTGGGTACGAGCAGTACTTC.

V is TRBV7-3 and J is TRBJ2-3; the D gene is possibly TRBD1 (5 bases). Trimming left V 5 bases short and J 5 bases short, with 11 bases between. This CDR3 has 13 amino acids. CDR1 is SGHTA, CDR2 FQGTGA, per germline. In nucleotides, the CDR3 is TGTGCCAGCAGCCTATCAAGGGGAGATACGCAGTATTTT. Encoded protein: CASSLSRGDTQYF. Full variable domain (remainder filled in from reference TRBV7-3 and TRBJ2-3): GAGVSQTPSNKVTEKGKYVELRCDPISGHTALYWYRQSLGQGPEFLIYFQGTGAADDSGLPNDRFFAVRPEGSVSTLKIQRTERGDSAVYLCASSLSRGDTQYFGPGTRLTVL.

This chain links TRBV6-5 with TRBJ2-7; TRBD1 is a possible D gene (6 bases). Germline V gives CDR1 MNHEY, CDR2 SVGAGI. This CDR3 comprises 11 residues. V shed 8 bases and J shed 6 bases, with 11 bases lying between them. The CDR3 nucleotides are TGTGCCAGCTCAGGGACACCCGAGCAGTACTTC. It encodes CASSGTPEQYF.

CDR3 DNA sequence: TGTGCCAGCAGCGAACTCGGGACAGGGGCCTTTAATGAAAAACTGTTTTTT. This gives the protein CASSELGTGAFNEKLFF. This rearrangement joins TRBV9 to TRBJ1-4, with 10 bases identical to TRBD1. Per the germline V gene, CDR1 is SGDLS and CDR2 is YYNGEE. The CDR3 loop spans 17 amino acids. With V trimmed by 3 bases and J by 4 bases, 9 bases remained unmatched.

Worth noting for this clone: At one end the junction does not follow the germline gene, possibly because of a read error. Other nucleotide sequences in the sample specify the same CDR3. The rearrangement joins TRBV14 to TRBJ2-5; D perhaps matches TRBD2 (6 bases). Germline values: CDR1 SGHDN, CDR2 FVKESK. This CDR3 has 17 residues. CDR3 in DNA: TGTGCTAGCAGCCAAGTCCCGGGACTTGGGCTTTCTAAGACCCAGTACTTC. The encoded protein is CASSQVPGLGLSKTQYF.

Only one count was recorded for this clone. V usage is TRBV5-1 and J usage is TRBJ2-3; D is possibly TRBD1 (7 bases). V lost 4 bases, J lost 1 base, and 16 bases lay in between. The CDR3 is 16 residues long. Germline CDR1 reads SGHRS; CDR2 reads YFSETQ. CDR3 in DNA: TGCGCCAGCAGCCGCCTCCAGGGGGGTGGCACAGATACGCAGTATTTT. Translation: CASSRLQGGGTDTQYF. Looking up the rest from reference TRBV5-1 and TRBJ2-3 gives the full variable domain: KAGVTQTPRYLIKTRGQQVTLSCSPISGHRSVSWYQQTPGQGLQFLFEYFSETQRNKGNFPGRFSGRQFSNSRSEMNVSTLELGDSALYLCASSRLQGGGTDTQYFGPGTRLTVL.

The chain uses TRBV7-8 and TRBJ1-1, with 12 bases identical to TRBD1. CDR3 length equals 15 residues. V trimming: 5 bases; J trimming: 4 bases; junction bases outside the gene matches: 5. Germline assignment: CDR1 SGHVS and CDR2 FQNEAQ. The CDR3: CASSTGTGGFTEAFF. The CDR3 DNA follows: TGTGCCAGCAGCACCGGGACAGGGGGCTTCACTGAAGCTTTCTTT.

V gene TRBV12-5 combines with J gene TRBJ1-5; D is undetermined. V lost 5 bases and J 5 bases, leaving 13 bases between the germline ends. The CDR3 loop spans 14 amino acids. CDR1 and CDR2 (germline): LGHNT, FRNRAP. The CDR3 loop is CASGPEGSYQPQHF. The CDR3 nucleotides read TGTGCTAGTGGTCCCGAGGGCAGTTATCAGCCCCAGCATTTT.

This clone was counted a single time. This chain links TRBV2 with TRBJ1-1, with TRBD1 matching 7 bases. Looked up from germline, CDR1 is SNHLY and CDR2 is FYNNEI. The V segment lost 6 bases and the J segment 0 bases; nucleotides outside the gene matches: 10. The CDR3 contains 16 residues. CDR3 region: CASRGDSPSLNTEAFF. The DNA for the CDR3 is TGTGCCAGCAGGGGGGACAGCCCCTCCTTGAACACTGAAGCTTTCTTT.

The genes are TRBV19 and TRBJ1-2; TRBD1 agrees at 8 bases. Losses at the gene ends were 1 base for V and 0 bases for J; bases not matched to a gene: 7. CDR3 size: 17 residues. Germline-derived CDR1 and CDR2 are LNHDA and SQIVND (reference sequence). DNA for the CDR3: TGTGCCAGTAGTATAGTTGGGACAGGAGGAACTAACTATGGCTACACCTTC. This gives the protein CASSIVGTGGTNYGYTF.

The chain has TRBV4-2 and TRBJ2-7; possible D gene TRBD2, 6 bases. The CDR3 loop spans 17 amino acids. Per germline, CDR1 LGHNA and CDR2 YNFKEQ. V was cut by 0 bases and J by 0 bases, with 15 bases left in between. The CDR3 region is CASSQDLRGSSSYEQYF. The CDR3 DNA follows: TGTGCCAGCAGCCAAGATCTCCGGGGGTCGAGCTCCTACGAGCAGTACTTC.

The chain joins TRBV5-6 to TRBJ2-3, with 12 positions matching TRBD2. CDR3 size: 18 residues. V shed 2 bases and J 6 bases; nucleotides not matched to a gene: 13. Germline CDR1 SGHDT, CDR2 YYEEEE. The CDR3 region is CASSLTTGLAGLADTQYF. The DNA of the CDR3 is TGTGCCAGCAGCTTAACCACTGGACTAGCGGGGTTGGCGGATACGCAGTATTTT.

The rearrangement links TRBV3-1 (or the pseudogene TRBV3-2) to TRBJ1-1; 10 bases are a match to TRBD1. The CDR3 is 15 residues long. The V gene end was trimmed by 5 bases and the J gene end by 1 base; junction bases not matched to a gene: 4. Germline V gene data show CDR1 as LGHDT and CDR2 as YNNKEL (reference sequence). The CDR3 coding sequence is TGTGCCAGCAGCTTAAGGACAGGGGGGAACACTGAAGCTTTCTTT. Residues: CASSLRTGGNTEAFF.

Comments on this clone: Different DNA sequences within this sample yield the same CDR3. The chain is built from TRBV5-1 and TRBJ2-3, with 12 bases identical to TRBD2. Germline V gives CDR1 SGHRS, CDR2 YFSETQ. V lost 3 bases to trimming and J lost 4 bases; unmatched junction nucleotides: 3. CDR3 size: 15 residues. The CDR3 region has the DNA TGCGCCAGCAGCTCACTAGCGGGGGGATCAGATACGCAGTATTTT. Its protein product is CASSSLAGGSDTQYF.

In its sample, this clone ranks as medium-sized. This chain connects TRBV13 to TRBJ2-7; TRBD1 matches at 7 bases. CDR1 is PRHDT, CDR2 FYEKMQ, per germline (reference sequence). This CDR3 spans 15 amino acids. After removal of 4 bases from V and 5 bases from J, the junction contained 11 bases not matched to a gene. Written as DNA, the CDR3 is TGTGCCAGCAGCTCTTACAGGGACAGTAGGGACGAGCAGTACTTC. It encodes CASSSYRDSRDEQYF.

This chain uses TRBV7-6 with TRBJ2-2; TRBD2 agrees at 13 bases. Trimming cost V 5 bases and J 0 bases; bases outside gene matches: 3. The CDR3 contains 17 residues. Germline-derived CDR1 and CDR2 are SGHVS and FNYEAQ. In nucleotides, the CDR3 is TGTGCCAGCAGCCCAGGACTAGCGGGGGCGAACACCGGGGAGCTGTTTTTT. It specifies CASSPGLAGANTGELFF.

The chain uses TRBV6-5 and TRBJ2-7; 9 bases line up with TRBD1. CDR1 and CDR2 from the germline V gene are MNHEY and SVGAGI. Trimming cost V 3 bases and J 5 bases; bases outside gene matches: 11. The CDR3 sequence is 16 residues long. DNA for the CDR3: TGTGCCAGCAGTTATTCGCCGGGACAGGGACTTGACGAGCAGTACTTC. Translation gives CASSYSPGQGLDEQYF.

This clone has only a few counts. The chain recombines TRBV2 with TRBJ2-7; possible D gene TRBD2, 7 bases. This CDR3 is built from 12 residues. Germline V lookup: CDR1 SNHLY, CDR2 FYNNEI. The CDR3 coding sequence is TGTGCTACTCGCGGGGGAGGGGGTGAGCAGTACTTC. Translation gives CATRGGGGEQYF. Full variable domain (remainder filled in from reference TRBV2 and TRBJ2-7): EPEVTQTPSHQVTQMGQEVILRCVPISNHLYFYWYRQILGQKVEFLVSFYNNEISEKSEIFDDQFSVERPDGSNFTLKIRSTKLEDSAMYFCATRGGGGEQYFGPGTRLTVT.

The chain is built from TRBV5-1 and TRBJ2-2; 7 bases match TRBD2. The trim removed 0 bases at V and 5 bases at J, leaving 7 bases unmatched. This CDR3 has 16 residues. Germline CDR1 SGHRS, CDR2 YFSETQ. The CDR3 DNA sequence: TGCGCCAGCAGCTTGGTGAGCGGGGAAGGGACCGGGGAGCTGTTTTTT. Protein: CASSLVSGEGTGELFF.

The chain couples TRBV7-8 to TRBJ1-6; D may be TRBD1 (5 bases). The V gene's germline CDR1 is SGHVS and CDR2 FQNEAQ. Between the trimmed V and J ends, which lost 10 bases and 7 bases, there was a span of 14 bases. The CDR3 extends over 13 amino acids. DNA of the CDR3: TGTGCCACGCGGGGGGAGCGCAATTCACCCCTCCACTTT. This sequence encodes CATRGERNSPLHF.

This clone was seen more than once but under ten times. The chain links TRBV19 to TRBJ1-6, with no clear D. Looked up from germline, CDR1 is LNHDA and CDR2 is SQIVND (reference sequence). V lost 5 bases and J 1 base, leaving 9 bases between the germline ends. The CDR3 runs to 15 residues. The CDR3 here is CASSFSGSYNSPLHF. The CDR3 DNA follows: TGTGCCAGTAGTTTTAGTGGATCCTATAATTCACCCCTCCACTTT. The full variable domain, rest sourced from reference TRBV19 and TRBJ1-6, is DGGITQSPKYLFRKEGQNVTLSCEQNLNHDAMYWYRQDPGQGLRLIYYSQIVNDFQKGDIAEGYSVSREKKESFPLTVTSAQKNPTAFYLCASSFSGSYNSPLHFGNGTRLTVT.

CDR3 protein: CASSPWTSGSSYNEQFF. CDR3 bases: TGCGCCAGCAGCCCCTGGACTAGCGGTAGCTCCTACAATGAGCAGTTCTTC. The chain couples TRBV5-1 to TRBJ2-1; 10 nucleotides match TRBD2. Germline CDR1 is SGHRS and CDR2 is YFSETQ. The trim removed 4 bases at V and 0 bases at J, leaving 7 bases unmatched. This CDR3 has 17 residues.

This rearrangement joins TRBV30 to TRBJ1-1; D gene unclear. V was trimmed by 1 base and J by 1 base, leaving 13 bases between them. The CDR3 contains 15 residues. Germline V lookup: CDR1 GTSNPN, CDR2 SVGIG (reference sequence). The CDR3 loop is CAWSGEGMRNTEAFF. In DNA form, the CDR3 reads TGTGCCTGGAGTGGGGAGGGCATGAGGAACACTGAAGCTTTCTTT.

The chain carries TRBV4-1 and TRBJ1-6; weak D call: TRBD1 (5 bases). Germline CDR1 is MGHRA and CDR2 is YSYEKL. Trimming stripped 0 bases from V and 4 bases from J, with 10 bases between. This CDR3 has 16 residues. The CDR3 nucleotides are TGCGCCAGCAGCCAAGAGACGGGGGATTATAATTCACCCCTCCACTTT. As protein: CASSQETGDYNSPLHF.